Listed below are T cell receptor beta chains from one sample, sequenced in a study of cytomegalovirus exposure and HLA in healthy donors. The repertoire was sequenced with immunoSEQ multiplex PCR; TCRdb's copy has only in-frame clones and lacks some. This sample has roughly 150,000 clones, with roughly three quarters found just once. The sequenced sample was PBMCs. The receptors come from a woman aged 35 to 49 in good health and CMV-seronegative. The conserved cysteine and the conserved F or W are not part of the CDR3 here.

TRBV28	14	TRBJ2-3	ASSLPDSTSTDTQY
TRBV6-1	12	TRBJ1-2	ASSAVNPGHGYT
TRBV5-4	12	TRBJ2-5	ASSRDSLGETQY
TRBV2	12	TRBJ1-6	ASIVDKVRSPLH
TRBV28	10	TRBJ2-5	ASSPQGETQY
TRBV18	13	TRBJ1-2	ASSPTRQGDYGYT
TRBV5-1	12	TRBJ2-7	ASSFGADPYEQY
TRBV4-1	15	TRBJ1-5	ASSQEGRTLPNQPQH
TRBV5-6	13	TRBJ1-2	ASSFQPGQLYGYT
TRBV27	12	TRBJ2-7	ASSLGLTVYEQY
TRBV7-9	12	TRBJ1-4	ASSSPGGGEKLF
TRBV6-6	13	TRBJ2-1	ASSRSSGKGNEQF
TRBV2	13	TRBJ1-2	ASRKTGTGYYGYT
TRBV6-6	14	TRBJ2-1	ASSFDRGSSYNEQF
TRBV20-1	8	TRBJ2-7	SAVTYEQY
TRBV7-9	13	TRBJ2-5	ASFLWDRGMETQY
TRBV7-8	9	TRBJ2-3	ASSSSHTQY
TRBV6-4	12	TRBJ1-5	ASSEGDSNQPQH
TRBV4-2	12	TRBJ2-7	ASSPGTSGYEQY
TRBV2	16	TRBJ2-3	ASSESPQLAGETDTQY
TRBV6-5	9	TRBJ1-2	ASRQGGGYT